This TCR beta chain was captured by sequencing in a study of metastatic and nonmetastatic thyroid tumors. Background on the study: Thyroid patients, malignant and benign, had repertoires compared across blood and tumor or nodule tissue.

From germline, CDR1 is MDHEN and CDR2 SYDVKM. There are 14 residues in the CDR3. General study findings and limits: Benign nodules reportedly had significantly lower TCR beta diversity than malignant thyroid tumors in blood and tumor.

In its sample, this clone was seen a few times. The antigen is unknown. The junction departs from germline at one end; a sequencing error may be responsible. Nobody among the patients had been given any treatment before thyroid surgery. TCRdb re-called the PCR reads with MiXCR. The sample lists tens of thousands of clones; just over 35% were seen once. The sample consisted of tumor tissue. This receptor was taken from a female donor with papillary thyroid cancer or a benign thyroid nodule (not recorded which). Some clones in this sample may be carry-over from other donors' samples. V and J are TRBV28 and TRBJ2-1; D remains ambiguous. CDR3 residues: CASSLVLSDPQQFF. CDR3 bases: TGTGCCAGCAGTTTAGTGCTCTCGGACCCACAGCAGTTTTTC.